This T cell receptor beta chain was sequenced in a study of CD8+ T cells in alopecia areata. RNA extraction was followed by reverse transcription into cDNA, which acted as the sequencing template. Data came from immunoSEQ multiplex PCR; TCRdb stores just in-frame clones and leaves some out. This sample has 120,000 to 150,000 clones, with more than 40% found just once. V lost 4 bases and J 4 bases, leaving 6 bases between the germline ends. The CDR3 is 11 amino acids. Germline V gene sequence: CDR1 SQVTM, CDR2 ANQGSEA. There are a few counts of this clone. The source of this sequence is a human donor with alopecia areata. The chain uses TRBV29-1 and TRBJ2-3; perhaps TRBD2 as D (5 bases). The sample comprised CD4+ T cells sorted from blood. The CDR3 protein is CSVGGADTQYF. The CDR3, as DNA: TGCAGCGTTGGGGGAGCAGATACGCAGTATTTT.